Each of the 30 T cell receptor beta chains below was sequenced from the same sample in a study of T cell responses to AZD1222 COVID-19 vaccine. Clones were read by immunoSEQ multiplex PCR, and TCRdb kept only the in-frame ones, dropping some. The repertoire holds about 73,000 clones, with 85% to 90% as singletons. Here the sequenced sample was peripheral blood, taken 28 days after the second AZD1222 dose. These receptors were obtained from an adult who received the AZD1222 COVID-19 vaccine.

The chain uses TRBV28 and TRBJ1-1; D is possibly TRBD1 (5 bases). The length of the CDR3 is 15 residues. In germline, CDR1 is MDHEN, CDR2 SYDVKM. Trimming removed 0 bases at V and 0 bases at J, with 8 bases between. DNA of the CDR3: TGTGCCAGCAGTTTATGGGGACGCATGAACACTGAAGCTTTCTTT. This translates into CASSLWGRMNTEAFF.

The chain carries TRBV30 and TRBJ2-7; D is possibly TRBD1 or TRBD2 (6 bases each). The CDR3 runs 13 residues. Germline V CDR1 and CDR2: GTSNPN, SVGIG (reference sequence). V lost 5 bases, J lost 1 base, and 12 bases lay in between. This CDR3 reads CAWGGLESYEQYF. The DNA of the CDR3 is TGTGCCTGGGGGGGGCTAGAGTCCTACGAGCAGTACTTC.

The rearrangement links TRBV9 to TRBJ2-2; TRBD2 matches at 10 bases. This CDR3 has 16 amino acids. Germline values: CDR1 SGDLS, CDR2 YYNGEE. Germline trimming cut 0 bases from V and 5 bases from J; bases unmatched to any gene: 4. CDR3: CASSVAALAGTGELFF. The CDR3 nucleotides are TGTGCCAGCAGCGTAGCGGCACTAGCGGGGACCGGGGAGCTGTTTTTT. The variable domain in full, with the rest retrieved from reference TRBV9 and TRBJ2-2, is DSGVTQTPKHLITATGQRVTLRCSPRSGDLSVYWYQQSLDQGLQFLIQYYNGEERAKGNILERFSAQQFPDLHSELNLSSLELGDSALYFCASSVAALAGTGELFFGEGSRLTVL.

The V and J genes are TRBV28 and TRBJ1-2; TRBD1 might be the D (5 bases). V shed 2 bases and J shed 8 bases, with 24 bases lying between them. The CDR3 runs to 17 residues. CDR1 is MDHEN and CDR2 is SYDVKM in the germline V gene. The CDR3 sequence: CASSLPRAGPIRRGYTF. The CDR3 DNA sequence: TGTGCCAGCAGTTTACCGCGGGCAGGGCCAATAAGGAGGGGCTACACCTTC.

The chain carries TRBV9 and TRBJ1-6; D gene uncertain. The germline V and J ends were trimmed by 3 bases and 0 bases, with 7 bases remaining between them. CDR1 SGDLS and CDR2 YYNGEE come from the germline V gene. The CDR3 consists of 15 residues. The CDR3 sequence is CASSGESSYNSPLHF. Here the CDR3 DNA reads TGTGCCAGCAGCGGAGAGAGCTCCTATAATTCACCCCTCCACTTT.

The genes are TRBV7-8 and TRBJ2-7, with no clear D. The CDR3 sequence is 12 residues long. Germline V CDR1 and CDR2: SGHVS, FQNEAQ. The V end lost 0 bases, the J end lost 3 bases, and 3 bases lay between the germline ends. The CDR3 sequence is CASSLAIYEQYF. The DNA for the CDR3 is TGTGCCAGCAGCTTAGCGATCTACGAGCAGTACTTC. Using reference TRBV7-8 and TRBJ2-7 for the parts outside the CDR3, the full variable domain is GAGVSQSPRYKVAKRGQDVALRCDPISGHVSLFWYQQALGQGPEFLTYFQNEAQLDKSGLPSDRFFAERPEGSVSTLKIQRTQQEDSAVYLCASSLAIYEQYFGPGTRLTVT.

This chain joins TRBV28 and TRBJ2-7, with D possibly being TRBD2 (7 bases). CDR3 length equals 14 residues. V lost 5 bases to trimming and J lost 4 bases, with 15 bases between them. Germline lookup yields CDR1 MDHEN and CDR2 SYDVKM. The CDR3 protein is CASSPGGTLYEQYF. CDR3 nucleotides: TGTGCCAGCAGTCCGGGGGGCACTCTTTACGAGCAGTACTTC.

V and J are TRBV28 and TRBJ2-3; D is undetermined. The CDR3 has 13 residues. Germline V gene sequence: CDR1 MDHEN, CDR2 SYDVKM. The V gene lost 0 bases and the J gene lost 3 bases, with 4 bases spanning the gap. The CDR3 reads CASSLWLTDTQYF. The DNA of the CDR3 is TGTGCCAGCAGTTTATGGCTTACAGATACGCAGTATTTT.

The chain uses TRBV19 and TRBJ2-4; possibly TRBD1 or TRBD2 for D (5 bases each). The CDR3 covers 18 residues. Germline CDR1 reads LNHDA; CDR2 reads SQIVND (reference sequence). Trimming took off 3 bases at V and 0 bases at J, with 18 bases between the two ends. For the CDR3, the DNA is TGTGCCAGTAGTATTAGGGTACGGGGCCCCCAAGCCAAAAACATTCAGTACTTC. Its protein is CASSIRVRGPQAKNIQYF. The full variable domain, in which reference TRBV19 and TRBJ2-4 provide the parts outside the CDR3, is DGGITQSPKYLFRKEGQNVTLSCEQNLNHDAMYWYRQDPGQGLRLIYYSQIVNDFQKGDIAEGYSVSREKKESFPLTVTSAQKNPTAFYLCASSIRVRGPQAKNIQYFGAGTRLSVL.

V gene TRBV18 combines with J gene TRBJ2-6; D uncertain. Germline CDR1 is KGHSH and CDR2 is LQKENI. This CDR3 is built from 14 residues. Trimming took 5 bases from V and 3 from J, leaving 8 bases between them. The CDR3 sequence: CASSLGGGANVLTF. The CDR3 bases are TGTGCCAGCTCATTGGGCGGTGGGGCCAACGTCCTGACTTTC.

The V gene is TRBV19, the J gene TRBJ1-5, with D maybe TRBD1 (6 bases). The CDR3 consists of 18 residues. Germline CDR1 LNHDA, CDR2 SQIVND (reference sequence). V lost 1 base and J lost 3, with 19 bases in between. The chain's CDR3 is CASSIAPIRGFINQPQHF. CDR3 DNA: TGTGCCAGTAGTATAGCCCCTATCAGGGGATTCATCAATCAGCCCCAGCATTTT.

Here the CDR3 DNA reads TGTGCCAGCAGCAGCTTGGACAGTTTGAACACTGAAGCTTTCTTT. Its translation: CASSSLDSLNTEAFF. The chain uses TRBV7-9 and TRBJ1-1; tentative D call: TRBD1 (6 bases). The germline V gene has CDR1 SEHNR and CDR2 FQNEAQ (reference sequence). V gave up 5 bases and J gave up 0 bases, with 13 bases separating them. The CDR3 loop spans 15 amino acids. Looking up the rest from reference TRBV7-9 and TRBJ1-1 gives the full variable domain: DTGVSQNPRHKITKRGQNVTFRCDPISEHNRLYWYRQTLGQGPEFLTYFQNEAQLEKSRLLSDRFSAERPKGSFSTLEIQRTEQGDSAMYLCASSSLDSLNTEAFFGQGTRLTVV.

The chain combines TRBV29-1 with TRBJ2-1; D is unresolved. V lost 8 bases and J 2 bases, leaving 10 bases between the germline ends. The CDR3 loop spans 12 amino acids. Looked up from germline, CDR1 is SQVTM and CDR2 is ANQGSEA. Written as DNA, the CDR3 is TGCAGCCTACGGGCTACCTACAATGAGCAGTTCTTC. Its translation is CSLRATYNEQFF.

The rearrangement links TRBV5-8 to TRBJ1-1, with D tentatively TRBD1 (6 bases). Looked up from germline, CDR1 is SGHTS and CDR2 is YDEGEE. V lost 2 bases, J lost 2 bases, and 10 bases lay in between. This CDR3 spans 14 amino acids. As DNA, the CDR3 is TGTGCCAGCAGCTTCTCGGACAGAAACACTGAAGCTTTCTTT. This encodes CASSFSDRNTEAFF.

The J gene is TRBJ2-7, the V gene TRBV19, with D perhaps being TRBD1 or TRBD2 (6 bases each). The CDR3 consists of 14 residues. V was trimmed by 3 bases and J by 2 bases, leaving 11 bases between them. CDR1 is LNHDA, CDR2 SQIVND, per germline (reference sequence). The DNA of the CDR3 is TGTGCCAGTAGTATGCGGGACACAGCCTACGAGCAGTACTTC. The encoded protein is CASSMRDTAYEQYF.

The rearrangement links TRBV19 to TRBJ1-2; D remains unclear. The germline V gene has CDR1 LNHDA and CDR2 SQIVND (reference sequence). The CDR3 runs to 14 residues. V dropped 5 bases and J dropped 0 bases, with 10 bases sitting between them. The CDR3 loop reads CASSLGGTNYGYTF. Here the CDR3 DNA reads TGTGCCAGTAGTTTGGGCGGTACTAACTATGGCTACACCTTC.

The chain links TRBV6-1 to TRBJ1-2; a possible D gene is TRBD1 (5 bases). The CDR3 runs 15 residues. Germline CDR1 MNHNS, CDR2 SASEGT. With 1 base removed from V and 4 bases from J, the gap between germline ends came to 13 bases. CDR3 loop: CASSEGSGKLYGYTF. For the CDR3, the DNA is TGTGCCAGCAGTGAAGGATCAGGGAAGCTCTATGGCTACACCTTC.

This chain connects TRBV7-2 to TRBJ2-2; D remains ambiguous. Germline assignment: CDR1 SGHTA and CDR2 FQGNSA. Trimming pared 5 bases from V and 4 bases from J, leaving 11 bases between. The CDR3 has 14 amino acids. Written as DNA, the CDR3 is TGTGCCAGCAGCCATGGGTGGTTCACCGGGGAGCTGTTTTTT. It specifies CASSHGWFTGELFF.

V is TRBV3-1 (or the pseudogene TRBV3-2) and J is TRBJ1-2, with 8 bases that match TRBD1. The V and J ends lost 0 bases and 12 bases, in that order; junction bases with no gene match: 12. The CDR3 is 15 amino acids. The germline CDR1 and CDR2 sequences are LGHDT and YNNKEL (reference sequence). DNA of the CDR3: TGTGCCAGCAGCCAAGATCTTTCGGACAGGGAAGTTCACACCTTC. Translation gives CASSQDLSDREVHTF.

This clone was seen only a few times. CDR3 DNA sequence: TGTGCCACCTCCTTAGGGGGGCCGCCAGATACGCAGTATTTT. It codes for CATSLGGPPDTQYF. The chain joins TRBV7-2 to TRBJ2-3; the D call may be TRBD1 or TRBD2 (6 bases each). Germline V gene data show CDR1 as SGHTA and CDR2 as FQGNSA. With 10 bases removed from V and 4 bases from J, the gap between germline ends came to 18 bases. CDR3 length: 14 residues.

This clone was seen a handful of times. The chain joins TRBV5-5 to TRBJ1-4, with TRBD1 matching 7 bases. CDR1 is SGHKS and CDR2 is YYEKEE in the germline V gene (reference sequence). The CDR3 extends over 15 amino acids. Trimming removed 1 base from V and 5 bases from J; junction bases left unmatched: 5. CDR3 amino acids: CASSLNTGENEKLFF. CDR3 in DNA: TGTGCCAGCAGCTTGAATACAGGGGAGAATGAAAAACTGTTTTTT.

This clone is medium-sized (0.01 to 0.1%) by share. The chain combines TRBV6-5 with TRBJ1-1; 7 nucleotides agree with TRBD1. V was clipped by 8 bases and J by 6 bases; unmatched bases: 9. The CDR3 loop spans 13 amino acids. Germline values: CDR1 MNHEY, CDR2 SVGAGI. The CDR3 loop reads CASSFNRGAEAFF. The DNA for the CDR3 is TGTGCCAGCTCATTTAACAGGGGTGCTGAAGCTTTCTTT.

The J gene is TRBJ2-5, the V gene TRBV9, with D perhaps given as TRBD1 or TRBD2 (5 bases each). V was shortened by 3 bases and J by 1 base, with 7 bases between the two germline ends. The germline V gene has CDR1 SGDLS and CDR2 YYNGEE. CDR3 length: 13 amino acids. The CDR3 DNA reads TGTGCCAGCAGCGGTGGGGGCCAAGAGACCCAGTACTTC. As protein: CASSGGGQETQYF.

The chain employs TRBV19 and TRBJ1-6, with a possible D match to TRBD1 (5 bases). Trimming removed 3 bases at V and 6 bases at J, with 15 bases between. CDR3 length: 16 amino acids. CDR1 is LNHDA, CDR2 SQIVND, per germline (reference sequence). CDR3 sequence: CASSIGLQRGNSPLHF. CDR3 DNA: TGTGCCAGTAGTATCGGACTACAAAGGGGTAATTCACCCCTCCACTTT.

The count of this clone is one. The gene calls are TRBV24-1 and TRBJ1-2; possibly TRBD1 for D (5 bases). From germline, CDR1 is KGHDR and CDR2 SFDVKD. This CDR3 contains 13 residues. V was shortened by 8 bases and J by 5 bases, with 14 bases between the two germline ends. The CDR3 nucleotides read TGTGCCACCAAGCCCCGAGGGGAGTATGGCTACACCTTC. This gives the protein CATKPRGEYGYTF.

A few counts support this clone. The gene calls are TRBV4-3 and TRBJ1-1; D remains unclear. Trimming took 4 bases from V and 1 from J, leaving 7 bases between them. The CDR3 totals 13 residues. CDR1 and CDR2 (germline): LGHNA, YSLEER. The CDR3: CASSPGWNTEAFF. The CDR3 bases are TGCGCCAGCAGCCCGGGGTGGAACACTGAAGCTTTCTTT.

This chain connects TRBV2 to TRBJ1-3; TRBD1 aligns across 8 bases. Germline trimming cut 4 bases from V and 0 bases from J; bases unmatched to any gene: 8. Germline CDR1 and CDR2: SNHLY and FYNNEI. This CDR3 comprises 17 residues. CDR3 DNA: TGTGCCAGCAGTGTCACTAGGGACAGGAGCTCTGGAAACACCATATATTTT. The encoded protein is CASSVTRDRSSGNTIYF.

This rearrangement joins TRBV6-5 to TRBJ2-7; weak D call: TRBD2 (6 bases). The CDR3 totals 13 residues. Per germline, CDR1 MNHEY and CDR2 SVGAGI. V shed 6 bases and J shed 7 bases, with 16 bases lying between them. The chain's CDR3 is CASRSGVPGEQYF. The CDR3 bases are TGTGCCAGCAGATCGGGGGTCCCGGGGGAGCAGTACTTC.

This sequence joins TRBV5-1 and TRBJ1-6; D gene ambiguous. This CDR3 is built from 15 residues. V shed 4 bases and J shed 0 bases, with 8 bases lying between them. CDR1 is SGHRS, CDR2 YFSETQ, per germline. The CDR3 DNA follows: TGCGCCAGCAGCGTTCAGAGCTCCTATAATTCACCCCTCCACTTT. Translated, it gives CASSVQSSYNSPLHF.

The gene calls are TRBV11-2 and TRBJ2-7; TRBD2 matches at 8 bases. Germline CDR1 reads SGHAT; CDR2 reads FQNNGV. CDR3 length: 15 amino acids. Germline trimming cut 5 bases from V and 0 bases from J; bases unmatched to any gene: 6. CDR3: CASSLSGGYSYEQYF. The CDR3 DNA sequence: TGTGCCAGCAGCCTGAGCGGGGGCTACTCCTACGAGCAGTACTTC. Complete variable domain (other parts from reference TRBV11-2 and TRBJ2-7): EAGVAQSPRYKIIEKRQSVAFWCNPISGHATLYWYQQILGQGPKLLIQFQNNGVVDDSQLPKDRFSAERLKGVDSTLKIQPAKLEDSAVYLCASSLSGGYSYEQYFGPGTRLTVT.